Following are 29 T cell receptor beta chains from one sample sequenced in a study of immune cell composition in non-small cell lung cancer. Profiling relied on immunoSEQ multiplex PCR, and the TCRdb table lists in-frame clones only, not all of them. Among approximately 4,000 clones listed, around 85% were seen once. Sequenced material: lung tumor tissue. The source is a human donor with non-small cell lung cancer.

This clone has only one observation. The DNA of the CDR3 is TGTGCCAGCCGGGCGGGGGCGGGCGGAGATACGCAGTATTTT. Its protein product is CASRAGAGGDTQYF. The chain recombines TRBV7-2 with TRBJ2-3; D is perhaps TRBD2 (7 bases). Per germline, CDR1 SGHTA and CDR2 FQGNSA. V was trimmed by 8 bases and J by 5 bases, leaving 17 bases between them. The CDR3 spans 14 residues. Drawing the rest from reference TRBV7-2 and TRBJ2-3, the complete variable domain is GAGVSQSPSNKVTEKGKDVELRCDPISGHTALYWYRQSLGQGLEFLIYFQGNSAPDKSGLPSDRFSAERTGGSVSTLTIQRTQQEDSAVYLCASRAGAGGDTQYFGPGTRLTVL.

V and J are TRBV12-5 and TRBJ1-2, with 10 positions matching TRBD1. Germline CDR1 LGHNT, CDR2 FRNRAP. This CDR3 spans 15 amino acids. Trimming took 1 base from V and 8 from J; bases not matched to a gene: 7. CDR3 DNA: TGTGCTAGTGGTTTGGAAGAGACAGGGGGCGAGGGCTACACCTTC. It translates to CASGLEETGGEGYTF.

This clone was detected only once. CDR3 bases: TGCGCCAGCAGCCTCGGGGGCGGGGGGGGCACAGATACGCAGTATTTT. Its translation: CASSLGGGGGTDTQYF. The gene calls are TRBV5-1 and TRBJ2-3, with 9 bases matching TRBD2. Trimming took 4 bases from V and 1 from J; bases not matched to a gene: 7. This CDR3 comprises 16 residues. Germline CDR1 is SGHRS and CDR2 is YFSETQ.

The gene calls are TRBV9 and TRBJ2-6; 9 nucleotides line up with TRBD1. Germline trimming cut 6 bases from V and 0 bases from J; bases unmatched to any gene: 7. Per the germline V gene, CDR1 is SGDLS and CDR2 is YYNGEE. The CDR3 is 17 residues long. In DNA, the CDR3 is TGTGCCAGCAATTTGGGACAGGGTTACTCTGGGGCCAACGTCCTGACTTTC. It specifies CASNLGQGYSGANVLTF.

The chain couples TRBV6-1 to TRBJ1-2; D unresolved. The CDR3 contains 13 residues. Germline-derived CDR1 and CDR2 are MNHNS and SASEGT. Trimming stripped 2 bases from V and 8 bases from J, with 12 bases between. Written as DNA, the CDR3 is TGTGCCAGCAGTGAACGCGGGGTGACGGGCTACACCTTC. It yields the protein CASSERGVTGYTF.

Only a few counts were recorded for this clone. The rearrangement uses TRBV7-9 and TRBJ1-4; TRBD1 is a possible D gene (5 bases). CDR1 is SEHNR and CDR2 is FQNEAQ in the germline V gene (reference sequence). The CDR3 has 15 residues. V was clipped by 5 bases and J by 4 bases, with 14 bases between them. The CDR3 coding sequence is TGTGCCAGCAGCATGCAGGGAACGGATAATGAAAAACTGTTTTTT. It is translated as CASSMQGTDNEKLFF.

This clone was observed a few times. This sequence joins TRBV19 and TRBJ1-1, with a tentative D call TRBD1 (5 bases). Germline-derived CDR1 and CDR2 are LNHDA and SQIVND (reference sequence). Trimming stripped 3 bases from V and 6 bases from J, with 11 bases between. The CDR3 extends over 13 amino acids. The CDR3 here is CASSMVLGAEAFF. CDR3 DNA sequence: TGTGCCAGTAGTATGGTCCTAGGGGCTGAAGCTTTCTTT.

The gene calls are TRBV19 and TRBJ2-2; TRBD1 aligns across 7 bases. The CDR3 runs to 14 residues. With V trimmed by 6 bases and J by 6 bases, 7 bases remained unmatched. Germline V CDR1 and CDR2: LNHDA, SQIVND (reference sequence). The CDR3 sequence is CASSRQGWAGELFF. CDR3 DNA sequence: TGTGCCAGTAGCCGACAGGGTTGGGCCGGGGAGCTGTTTTTT. The complete variable domain, with remaining parts taken from reference TRBV19 and TRBJ2-2, reads DGGITQSPKYLFRKEGQNVTLSCEQNLNHDAMYWYRQDPGQGLRLIYYSQIVNDFQKGDIAEGYSVSREKKESFPLTVTSAQKNPTAFYLCASSRQGWAGELFFGEGSRLTVL.

The chain couples TRBV5-1 to TRBJ2-3, with D maybe TRBD1 (5 bases). The CDR3 extends over 14 amino acids. Germline lookup yields CDR1 SGHRS and CDR2 YFSETQ. V was trimmed by 1 base and J by 4 bases, leaving 10 bases between them. CDR3 in DNA: TGCGCCAGCAGCTTGTTTCAGGGTGCAGATACGCAGTATTTT. This encodes CASSLFQGADTQYF.

This chain joins TRBV11-2 and TRBJ2-2; D is perhaps TRBD2 (6 bases). V gave up 1 base and J gave up 2 bases, with 11 bases separating them. From germline, CDR1 is SGHAT and CDR2 FQNNGV. The length of the CDR3 is 16 residues. The CDR3 loop reads CASSLVEGLNTGELFF. The CDR3 coding sequence is TGTGCCAGCAGCTTAGTCGAGGGACTTAACACCGGGGAGCTGTTTTTT. The entire variable domain, with the rest obtained from reference TRBV11-2 and TRBJ2-2, is as follows: EAGVAQSPRYKIIEKRQSVAFWCNPISGHATLYWYQQILGQGPKLLIQFQNNGVVDDSQLPKDRFSAERLKGVDSTLKIQPAKLEDSAVYLCASSLVEGLNTGELFFGEGSRLTVL.

This clone was recorded only once. The chain couples TRBV11-3 to TRBJ2-2; TRBD2 matches at 7 bases. V shed 5 bases, J shed 5 bases, and the junction held 2 bases outside the gene matches. This CDR3 is 13 amino acids long. Germline V gene lookup returns CDR1 SGHNT and CDR2 YENEEA. The CDR3 nucleotides are TGTGCCAGCAGCCGGACTAGGACCGGGGAGCTGTTTTTT. Translating gives CASSRTRTGELFF. Supplemented by reference TRBV11-3 and TRBJ2-2, the full variable domain reads EAGVVQSPRYKIIEKKQPVAFWCNPISGHNTLYWYLQNLGQGPELLIRYENEEAVDDSQLPKDRFSAERLKGVDSTLKIQPAELGDSAVYLCASSRTRTGELFFGEGSRLTVL.

This chain connects TRBV5-4 to TRBJ2-5; TRBD2 matches at 13 bases. J lost 4 bases, V lost 2 bases, and 8 bases had no gene match. Per germline, CDR1 SGHNT and CDR2 YYREEE (reference sequence). The CDR3 sequence is 17 residues long. The CDR3 DNA reads TGTGCCAGCAGCTTCGGACTAGCGGGGGCTGGTGGAGAGACCCAGTACTTC. This translates into CASSFGLAGAGGETQYF.

V and J are TRBV2 and TRBJ2-1; the match to TRBD1 covers 10 bases. The trim removed 6 bases at V and 0 bases at J, leaving 2 bases unmatched. The germline CDR1 and CDR2 sequences are SNHLY and FYNNEI. There are 15 residues in the CDR3. Here the CDR3 reads CASSGDRGSYNEQFF. CDR3 nucleotide sequence: TGTGCCAGCAGCGGGGACAGGGGCTCCTACAATGAGCAGTTCTTC. The full variable domain, rest sourced from reference TRBV2 and TRBJ2-1, is EPEVTQTPSHQVTQMGQEVILRCVPISNHLYFYWYRQILGQKVEFLVSFYNNEISEKSEIFDDQFSVERPDGSNFTLKIRSTKLEDSAMYFCASSGDRGSYNEQFFGPGTRLTVL.

The CDR3 here is CSVLGLEGTEAFF. CDR3 nucleotide sequence: TGCAGCGTTCTGGGTTTAGAGGGCACTGAAGCTTTCTTT. The genes are TRBV29-1 and TRBJ1-1; D is uncertain. V lost 5 bases and J lost 4, with 14 bases in between. Germline CDR1 and CDR2: SQVTM and ANQGSEA. The CDR3 runs to 13 residues.

This clone is termed large (0.1 to 1%). This chain connects TRBV6-5 to TRBJ1-2, with D unresolved. Looked up from germline, CDR1 is MNHEY and CDR2 is SVGAGI. V lost 4 bases and J 0 bases, leaving 6 bases between the germline ends. The CDR3 is 13 residues long. The CDR3 protein is CASSLAANYGYTF. In DNA form, the CDR3 reads TGTGCCAGCAGTTTAGCGGCTAACTATGGCTACACCTTC.

The chain links TRBV6-5 to TRBJ1-5; D is perhaps TRBD1 (5 bases). The CDR3 contains 13 residues. Germline-derived CDR1 and CDR2 are MNHEY and SVGAGI. Trimming left V 6 bases short and J 5 bases short, with 11 bases between. The CDR3, as DNA: TGTGCCAGCAGAAGGACACCTGATCAGCCCCAGCATTTT. It yields the protein CASRRTPDQPQHF.

This clone was observed a handful of times. V is TRBV9 and J is TRBJ2-3, with a weak D call TRBD2 (6 bases). Germline V gene lookup returns CDR1 SGDLS and CDR2 YYNGEE. Deletions cut 0 bases from V and 6 bases from J, with 20 bases between. The CDR3 runs to 17 residues. The CDR3 spells CASSVGGDLIDSDTQYF. The CDR3 coding sequence is TGTGCCAGCAGCGTAGGCGGGGACCTGATAGATTCGGATACGCAGTATTTT.

V and J are TRBV18 and TRBJ2-1; D is possibly TRBD1 (5 bases). This CDR3 is 15 amino acids long. With 2 bases removed from V and 0 bases from J, the gap between germline ends came to 8 bases. Germline values: CDR1 KGHSH, CDR2 LQKENI. CDR3 bases: TGTGCCAGCTCACCAGCGGACATCTCCTACAATGAGCAGTTCTTC. Protein sequence: CASSPADISYNEQFF.

The chain couples TRBV5-1 to TRBJ2-7, with 14 bases aligning to TRBD2. This CDR3 spans 18 amino acids. CDR1 and CDR2 from the germline V gene are SGHRS and YFSETQ. V was clipped by 5 bases and J by 0 bases; unmatched bases: 10. The CDR3 loop is CASRTTGTSGGYSYEQYF. As DNA, the CDR3 is TGCGCCAGCAGGACGACCGGGACTAGCGGGGGATACTCCTACGAGCAGTACTTC.

This clone was found a few times. At the DNA level, this CDR3 is encoded by other sequences in the same sample as well. V and J are TRBV19 and TRBJ1-1, with D possibly matching TRBD1 (6 bases). The V and J ends lost 8 bases and 0 bases respectively, with 10 bases between them. CDR3 length equals 13 residues. From germline, CDR1 is LNHDA and CDR2 SQIVND (reference sequence). CDR3 nucleotide sequence: TGTGCCAGTTCGGACAGACTGAACACTGAAGCTTTCTTT. This translates into CASSDRLNTEAFF. The full variable domain, its missing parts supplied by reference TRBV19 and TRBJ1-1, is DGGITQSPKYLFRKEGQNVTLSCEQNLNHDAMYWYRQDPGQGLRLIYYSQIVNDFQKGDIAEGYSVSREKKESFPLTVTSAQKNPTAFYLCASSDRLNTEAFFGQGTRLTVV.

The genes are TRBV5-4 and TRBJ2-3, with D unresolved. V lost 4 bases and J 2 bases, leaving 14 bases between the germline ends. Germline lookup yields CDR1 SGHNT and CDR2 YYREEE (reference sequence). CDR3 size: 15 residues. The DNA of the CDR3 is TGTGCCAGCAGCAGGAGTTCTGCAAACACAGATACGCAGTATTTT. Amino acid sequence: CASSRSSANTDTQYF.

A remark on this clone: At one of its ends the junction is not consistent with the germline gene, which may arise from a read error. This chain links TRBV7-6 with TRBJ2-2; 7 bases fit TRBD1. Germline-derived CDR1 and CDR2 are SGHVS and FNYEAQ. The CDR3 sequence is 17 residues long. CDR3 loop: CASSLAGSGQSTGELFF. In DNA form, the CDR3 reads TGTGCCAGCAGCCTAGCCGGGTCGGGACAGAGCACCGGGGAGCTGTTTTTT.

This chain connects TRBV23-1 to TRBJ2-7; the match to TRBD1 covers 7 bases. TRBV23-1 is marked as an open reading frame, function uncertain. V lost 4 bases and J lost 2; bases outside the gene matches: 14. CDR3 length: 17 amino acids. As DNA, the CDR3 is TGCGCCAGCAGTCCAAAATCGAAAGGCAGGGGGACCTACGAGCAGTACTTC. Its protein is CASSPKSKGRGTYEQYF.

Only a few counts were recorded for this clone. The chain recombines TRBV9 with TRBJ1-1; D call uncertain. CDR1 SGDLS and CDR2 YYNGEE come from the germline V gene. The CDR3 is made up of 14 amino acids. The ends were cut back, 0 bases at V and 0 bases at J, with 6 bases in the middle. The CDR3 DNA follows: TGTGCCAGCAGCGTAGACGAGATGAACACTGAAGCTTTCTTT. The encoded protein is CASSVDEMNTEAFF.

The V call is TRBV6-1, the J call TRBJ2-7; TRBD2 might be the D (6 bases). There are 14 residues in the CDR3. Germline V lookup: CDR1 MNHNS, CDR2 SASEGT. V was cut by 4 bases and J by 2 bases, with 12 bases left in between. The CDR3 region has the DNA TGTGCCAGCAGTGGAGCTTCGGGGGCCTACGAGCAGTACTTC. Translating gives CASSGASGAYEQYF.

The CDR3 sequence is CASSLYRGRDSPLHF. The DNA of the CDR3 is TGTGCCAGCAGTTTATACAGGGGGCGGGATTCACCCCTCCACTTT. The chain carries TRBV27 and TRBJ1-6; 9 bases match TRBD1. Germline assignment: CDR1 MNHEY and CDR2 SMNVEV (reference sequence). This CDR3 contains 15 residues. J gave up 8 bases and V 1 base, and 3 bases lay outside the gene matches.

The V call is TRBV7-9, the J call TRBJ2-2, with 8 bases identical to TRBD2. V lost 3 bases and J lost 0; bases outside the gene matches: 3. Per germline, CDR1 SEHNR and CDR2 FQNEAQ (reference sequence). The CDR3 consists of 16 residues. The CDR3 region has the DNA TGTGCCAGCAGCTTGGTAGCGGGGACGAACACCGGGGAGCTGTTTTTT. Translating it yields CASSLVAGTNTGELFF.

This rearrangement joins TRBV11-2 to TRBJ2-5; a possible D gene is TRBD1 (5 bases). V was cut by 3 bases and J by 13 bases, with 21 bases left in between. The CDR3 consists of 14 residues. Germline loops: CDR1 SGHAT, CDR2 FQNNGV. This CDR3 reads CASSFQGSSTLSYF. CDR3 coding DNA: TGTGCCAGCAGCTTCCAGGGTAGTAGCACCTTATCGTACTTC.

The chain is built from TRBV5-1 and TRBJ2-6; D remains unclear. Germline-derived CDR1 and CDR2 are SGHRS and YFSETQ. Trimming cost V 4 bases and J 0 bases, with 17 bases left between them. The CDR3 runs 18 residues. The CDR3 DNA reads TGCGCCAGCAGCCTCGGCCACTCGGGTTTCTCTGGGGCCAACGTCCTGACTTTC. This translates into CASSLGHSGFSGANVLTF.